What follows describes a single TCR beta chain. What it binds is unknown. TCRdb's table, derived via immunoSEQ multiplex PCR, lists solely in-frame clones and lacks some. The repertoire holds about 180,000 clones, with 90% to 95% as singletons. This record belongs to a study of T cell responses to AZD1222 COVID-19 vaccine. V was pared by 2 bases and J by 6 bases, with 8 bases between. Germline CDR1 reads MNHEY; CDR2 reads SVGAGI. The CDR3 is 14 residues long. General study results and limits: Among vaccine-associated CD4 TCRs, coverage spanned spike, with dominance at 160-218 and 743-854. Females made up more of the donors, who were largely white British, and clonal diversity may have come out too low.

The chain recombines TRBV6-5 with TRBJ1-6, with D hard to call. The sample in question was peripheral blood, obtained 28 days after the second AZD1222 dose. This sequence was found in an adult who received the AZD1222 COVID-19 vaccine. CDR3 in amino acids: CASSYKQPNSPLHF. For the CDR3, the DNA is TGTGCCAGCAGTTACAAACAGCCTAATTCACCCCTCCACTTT.